Below are 25 T cell receptor beta chains sequenced from a single sample in a study of technical replicates of blood from several donors. The protocol was immunoSEQ multiplex PCR, while the TCRdb copy is restricted to in-frame clones and leaves out a portion. Of some 60,000 clones listed, 85% to 90% are singletons. The source material was PBMCs. The receptors shown here come from a human donor in good health. Some clones in this sample may be carry-over from other donors' samples.

The rearrangement uses TRBV30 and TRBJ2-5; D perhaps matches TRBD1 (6 bases). Germline CDR1 reads GTSNPN; CDR2 reads SVGIG (reference sequence). The CDR3 totals 12 residues. The V and J ends lost 4 bases and 5 bases respectively, with 11 bases between them. CDR3 sequence: CAWIQGWETQYF. The CDR3 DNA reads as TGTGCCTGGATCCAGGGGTGGGAGACCCAGTACTTC.

The chain couples TRBV9 to TRBJ2-2; unclear D gene. The CDR3 has 14 amino acids. Germline V gives CDR1 SGDLS, CDR2 YYNGEE. Trimming took off 3 bases at V and 0 bases at J, with 6 bases between the two ends. CDR3 sequence reads: CASSALPNTGELFF. DNA for the CDR3: TGTGCCAGCAGCGCCCTCCCGAACACCGGGGAGCTGTTTTTT.

The rearrangement joins TRBV5-1 to TRBJ2-7, with 8 bases fitting TRBD2. V trimming: 4 bases; J trimming: 0 bases; junction bases outside the gene matches: 6. The CDR3 consists of 15 residues. Germline V gene data show CDR1 as SGHRS and CDR2 as YFSETQ. The CDR3 here is CASSIGLAPSYEQYF. CDR3 nucleotides: TGCGCCAGCAGCATCGGACTAGCTCCCTCCTACGAGCAGTACTTC.

V gene TRBV6-7 combines with J gene TRBJ2-7; maybe TRBD1 (6 bases). TRBV6-7 is given ORF status, its function remaining uncertain. Trimming cost V 8 bases and J 4 bases, with 18 bases left between them. The CDR3 length is 14 residues. CDR3 nucleotide sequence: TGTGCCAGCTATAACACGGGCAGGGGTTACGAGCAGTACTTC. Protein: CASYNTGRGYEQYF.

The CDR3 DNA sequence: TGTGCCAGCAGCTTAAGGCTTTCTGGAAGCCAGGGCAATCAGCCCCAGCATTTT. Translation: CASSLRLSGSQGNQPQHF. The chain joins TRBV7-8 to TRBJ1-5; D is unclear. This CDR3 is built from 18 residues. Trimming pared 2 bases from V and 2 bases from J, leaving 19 bases between. Germline V gene sequence: CDR1 SGHVS, CDR2 FQNEAQ. Based on the CDR3 plus reference TRBV7-8 and TRBJ1-5, the full variable domain is GAGVSQSPRYKVAKRGQDVALRCDPISGHVSLFWYQQALGQGPEFLTYFQNEAQLDKSGLPSDRFFAERPEGSVSTLKIQRTQQEDSAVYLCASSLRLSGSQGNQPQHFGDGTRLSIL.

CDR3 DNA: TGTGCCAGCAGCTTAGCTCGGACTAAAATTGACGGGGAGCTGTTTTTT. It encodes CASSLARTKIDGELFF. This chain uses TRBV11-2 with TRBJ2-2; TRBD2 might be the D (6 bases). The CDR3 loop spans 16 amino acids. Germline CDR1 SGHAT, CDR2 FQNNGV. V lost 1 base and J 7 bases, leaving 16 bases between the germline ends.

The chain has TRBV18 and TRBJ2-2, with 7 bases lining up with TRBD1. The CDR3 has 17 amino acids. CDR1 is KGHSH, CDR2 LQKENI, per germline. J lost 4 bases, V lost 0 bases, and 8 bases had no gene match. CDR3 DNA: TGTGCCAGCTCACCACCGGGCTCGACAGGGCTCACCGGGGAGCTGTTTTTT. Its translation is CASSPPGSTGLTGELFF.

This clone was detected once. The J gene is TRBJ2-7, the V gene TRBV7-2; no reliable D call. The CDR3 has 14 residues. V was trimmed by 1 base and J by 3 bases, leaving 10 bases between them. From germline, CDR1 is SGHTA and CDR2 FQGNSA. Here the CDR3 DNA reads TGTGCCAGCAGCTTAGAGTTTGGGCACTACGAGCAGTACTTC. This codes for CASSLEFGHYEQYF.

V is TRBV5-4 and J is TRBJ1-2; TRBD1 agrees at 10 bases. After removal of 4 bases from V and 1 base from J, the junction contained 7 bases not matched to a gene. The CDR3 has 16 residues. The germline gives CDR1 SGHNT, CDR2 YYREEE (reference sequence). The CDR3 reads CASSPGGTGVNYGYTF. In DNA form, the CDR3 reads TGTGCCAGCAGCCCGGGGGGGACAGGGGTTAACTATGGCTACACCTTC.

The chain carries TRBV15 and TRBJ2-1, with 11 nucleotides matching TRBD2. This CDR3 contains 15 residues. J was trimmed by 7 bases and V by 5 bases; bases with no gene match: 7. Germline CDR1 reads LNHNV; CDR2 reads YYDKDF (reference sequence). The CDR3 protein is CATSAGASGRNEQFF. In DNA form, the CDR3 reads TGTGCCACCAGCGCAGGGGCTAGCGGGAGGAATGAGCAGTTCTTC. Drawing the rest from reference TRBV15 and TRBJ2-1, the complete variable domain is DAMVIQNPRYQVTQFGKPVTLSCSQTLNHNVMYWYQQKSSQAPKLLFHYYDKDFNNEADTPDNFQSRRPNTSFCFLDIRSPGLGDTAMYLCATSAGASGRNEQFFGPGTRLTVL.

The genes are TRBV29-1 and TRBJ2-1, with 10 positions matching TRBD2. V was clipped by 0 bases and J by 3 bases; unmatched bases: 5. Germline V lookup: CDR1 SQVTM, CDR2 ANQGSEA. The CDR3 consists of 16 residues. The CDR3 spells CSVEEGLAQNYNEQFF. In nucleotides, the CDR3 is TGCAGCGTTGAAGAGGGACTAGCGCAAAACTACAATGAGCAGTTCTTC.

V usage is TRBV14 and J usage is TRBJ2-7, with a weak D call TRBD1 (7 bases). The CDR3 has 16 residues. In germline, CDR1 is SGHDN, CDR2 FVKESK. V was trimmed by 0 bases and J by 2 bases, leaving 14 bases between them. The CDR3 protein is CASSQDRTGGAYEQYF. CDR3 bases: TGTGCCAGCAGCCAAGACCGGACAGGAGGGGCCTACGAGCAGTACTTC.

The chain joins TRBV21-1 to TRBJ2-5; TRBD1, the D gene given by the table, was not confirmed from the DNA. TRBV21-1 is listed as a pseudogene. The length of the CDR3 is 14 residues. The CDR3 is CASSKGTNQETQYF. Here the CDR3 DNA reads TGTGCCAGCAGCAAAGGGACAAACCAAGAGACCCAGTACTTC.

In regard to this clone: Other DNA sequences within the sample encode an identical CDR3. The chain couples TRBV27 to TRBJ2-7; 9 nucleotides line up with TRBD2. The CDR3 runs 14 residues. The germline V gene encodes CDR1 MNHEY and CDR2 SMNVEV (reference sequence). V lost 5 bases to trimming and J lost 4 bases; unmatched junction nucleotides: 6. The CDR3 sequence is CASSPGLAPYEQYF. The CDR3 nucleotides are TGTGCCAGCAGTCCGGGACTAGCCCCTTACGAGCAGTACTTC.

The chain links TRBV6-5 to TRBJ1-2; D not certain. Trimming pared 8 bases from V and 8 bases from J, leaving 18 bases between. The CDR3 covers 13 residues. Germline CDR1 MNHEY, CDR2 SVGAGI. DNA of the CDR3: TGTGCCAGCTCCGTCGGGAGGGCTCGGGGCTACACCTTC. Translation: CASSVGRARGYTF.

The chain recombines TRBV7-3 with TRBJ2-2; D call uncertain. Germline V lookup: CDR1 SGHTA, CDR2 FQGTGA. V was cut by 4 bases and J by 1 base, with 4 bases left in between. The CDR3 totals 13 residues. The CDR3 reads CASSSLNTGELFF. The CDR3 nucleotides read TGTGCCAGCAGCTCATTGAACACCGGGGAGCTGTTTTTT.

J is TRBJ2-7 and V is TRBV7-9, with a possible D match to TRBD2 (5 bases). V was clipped by 11 bases and J by 3 bases, with 17 bases between them. This CDR3 region has 13 residues. The V gene's germline CDR1 is SEHNR and CDR2 FQNEAQ (reference sequence). CDR3 residues: CACKRSGGYEQYF. CDR3 in DNA: TGTGCCTGCAAGCGGTCGGGCGGCTACGAGCAGTACTTC.

V gene TRBV5-1 combines with J gene TRBJ2-5, with 10 bases lining up with TRBD1. The germline V gene encodes CDR1 SGHRS and CDR2 YFSETQ. The V gene end was trimmed by 0 bases and the J gene end by 5 bases; junction bases not matched to a gene: 4. The CDR3 is made up of 15 amino acids. CDR3 sequence: CASSLATGGRETQYF. CDR3 sequence (DNA): TGCGCCAGCAGCTTGGCGACAGGGGGCAGGGAGACCCAGTACTTC.

The J gene is TRBJ2-5, the V gene TRBV7-9; no definite D call. The CDR3 is made up of 13 amino acids. Per the germline V gene, CDR1 is SEHNR and CDR2 is FQNEAQ (reference sequence). Deletions cut 2 bases from V and 5 bases from J, with 9 bases between. The DNA for the CDR3 is TGTGCCAGCAGCTTATCAAACGGGGAGACCCAGTACTTC. Its protein product is CASSLSNGETQYF.

V and J are TRBV27 and TRBJ1-2, with no clear D. Germline V gives CDR1 MNHEY, CDR2 SMNVEV (reference sequence). V lost 4 bases and J lost 8, with 14 bases in between. The CDR3 covers 13 residues. The CDR3 nucleotides are TGTGCCAGCAGTTCAGCTGACTTCTGGGGCTACACCTTC. This gives the protein CASSSADFWGYTF.

The V gene is TRBV4-2, the J gene TRBJ1-3; no definite D call. CDR3 length: 17 residues. The germline CDR1 and CDR2 sequences are LGHNA and YNFKEQ. Deletions cut 0 bases from V and 3 bases from J, with 15 bases between. In DNA, the CDR3 is TGTGCCAGCAGCCAAGATCTTGCAGCGTATGGTGGAAACACCATATATTTT. Its protein is CASSQDLAAYGGNTIYF.

The chain is built from TRBV7-9 and TRBJ1-2; 8 positions match TRBD1. This CDR3 has 12 residues. Germline loops: CDR1 SEHNR, CDR2 FQNEAQ (reference sequence). The V gene end was trimmed by 6 bases and the J gene end by 8 bases; junction bases not matched to a gene: 5. The CDR3 protein is CASSHGQGGYTF. The CDR3 DNA follows: TGTGCCAGCAGTCACGGACAGGGAGGCTACACCTTC.

The chain has TRBV9 and TRBJ1-6; D perhaps matches TRBD1 (5 bases). V gave up 4 bases and J gave up 0 bases, with 11 bases separating them. Germline lookup yields CDR1 SGDLS and CDR2 YYNGEE. The CDR3 length is 16 residues. CDR3 region: CASSRDLSSYNSPLHF. The CDR3 nucleotides read TGTGCCAGCAGCCGGGACTTAAGCTCCTATAATTCACCCCTCCACTTT.

This chain connects TRBV7-9 to TRBJ2-1, with 9 bases aligning to TRBD2. The CDR3 totals 17 residues. Looked up from germline, CDR1 is SEHNR and CDR2 is FQNEAQ (reference sequence). With 0 bases clipped from V and 5 bases from J, the junction kept 8 bases outside the gene matches. The CDR3 DNA reads as TGTGCCAGCAGCTTAGCGCCACTAGCGGGTGCCAACAATGAGCAGTTCTTC. This encodes CASSLAPLAGANNEQFF.

The V and J genes are TRBV27 and TRBJ1-4; no definite D call. Germline CDR1 is MNHEY and CDR2 is SMNVEV (reference sequence). The V end lost 1 base, the J end lost 10 bases, and 10 bases lay between the germline ends. This CDR3 is 13 amino acids long. The chain's CDR3 is CASSLWSGSKLFF. CDR3 nucleotide sequence: TGTGCCAGCAGTTTATGGAGCGGTTCAAAACTGTTTTTT.